Each of the 20 T cell receptor beta chains below was sequenced from the same sample in a study of blood T cell repertoires in COVID-19. This table comes from immunoSEQ multiplex PCR, and its TCRdb copy is limited to in-frame clones, with some not included. Seen here are about 30,000 clones, 88% observed once, and the top ten hold approximately 24%. The sample taken for sequencing was peripheral blood. The receptors were sampled from a human donor in a cohort sampled during active COVID-19.

The chain carries TRBV2 and TRBJ1-2, with TRBD1 identical over 9 bases. Losses at the gene ends were 6 bases for V and 7 bases for J; bases not matched to a gene: 6. The V gene's germline CDR1 is SNHLY and CDR2 FYNNEI. The CDR3 has 13 amino acids. CDR3 sequence: CASSNRGRVGYTF. The CDR3 nucleotides read TGTGCCAGCAGCAACAGGGGGCGCGTTGGCTACACCTTC. Using reference TRBV2 and TRBJ1-2 for the parts outside the CDR3, the full variable domain is EPEVTQTPSHQVTQMGQEVILRCVPISNHLYFYWYRQILGQKVEFLVSFYNNEISEKSEIFDDQFSVERPDGSNFTLKIRSTKLEDSAMYFCASSNRGRVGYTFGSGTRLTVV.

V gene TRBV11-2 combines with J gene TRBJ1-2; TRBD1 aligns across 7 bases. After removal of 5 bases from V and 6 bases from J, the junction contained 9 bases not matched to a gene. Germline CDR1 is SGHAT and CDR2 is FQNNGV. The CDR3 loop spans 14 amino acids. The CDR3 nucleotides are TGTGCCAGCAGCCGCACAGGGGTGATGAATGGCTACACCTTC. As protein: CASSRTGVMNGYTF.

The chain is built from TRBV6-5 and TRBJ1-1; 8 bases agree with TRBD1. V lost 8 bases to trimming and J lost 5 bases; unmatched junction nucleotides: 13. Germline V lookup: CDR1 MNHEY, CDR2 SVGAGI. This CDR3 has 15 amino acids. In nucleotides, the CDR3 is TGTGCCAGCGGGGCCTCAGTGACAGGGGCGACTGAAGCTTTCTTT. Translation gives CASGASVTGATEAFF.

The chain combines TRBV5-1 with TRBJ2-3; 8 nucleotides match TRBD2. With V trimmed by 0 bases and J by 5 bases, 5 bases remained unmatched. From germline, CDR1 is SGHRS and CDR2 YFSETQ. The length of the CDR3 is 15 residues. CDR3 loop: CASSLGWREEDTQYF. The CDR3, as DNA: TGCGCCAGCAGCTTGGGGTGGCGGGAGGAAGATACGCAGTATTTT.

The chain combines TRBV7-9 with TRBJ2-3, with a possible D match to TRBD1 (6 bases). The V end lost 6 bases, the J end lost 2 bases, and 12 bases lay between the germline ends. Germline CDR1 SEHNR, CDR2 FQNEAQ (reference sequence). The CDR3 is 14 residues long. This CDR3 is CASRVRGDTDTQYF. As DNA, the CDR3 is TGTGCCAGCAGGGTCAGGGGAGACACAGATACGCAGTATTTT.

The CDR3 nucleotides are TGTGCCAGCAGCTTAGCCCAGGGAAACTACAATGAGCAGTTCTTC. This sequence encodes CASSLAQGNYNEQFF. The gene calls are TRBV7-9 and TRBJ2-1, with D maybe TRBD1 (5 bases). The length of the CDR3 is 15 residues. V was cut by 0 bases and J by 3 bases, with 9 bases left in between. Germline loops: CDR1 SEHNR, CDR2 FQNEAQ (reference sequence). The full variable domain, rest sourced from reference TRBV7-9 and TRBJ2-1, is DTGVSQNPRHKITKRGQNVTFRCDPISEHNRLYWYRQTLGQGPEFLTYFQNEAQLEKSRLLSDRFSAERPKGSFSTLEIQRTEQGDSAMYLCASSLAQGNYNEQFFGPGTRLTVL.

CDR3 DNA sequence: TGTGCCAGCAGTTTAGCGCTAGACGGCGAGCAGTTCTTC. It translates to CASSLALDGEQFF. The chain has TRBV12-3 or TRBV12-4 and TRBJ2-1; D is ambiguous. CDR3 size: 13 residues. V gave up 0 bases and J gave up 10 bases, with 10 bases separating them.

This chain joins TRBV10-3 and TRBJ1-1, with 9 bases that match TRBD1. With V trimmed by 8 bases and J by 1 base, 2 bases remained unmatched. Germline assignment: CDR1 ENHRY and CDR2 SYGVKD. CDR3 length: 13 residues. The CDR3 DNA reads TGTGCCATCCAGGGACAGGGGAACACTGAAGCTTTCTTT. Translation: CAIQGQGNTEAFF.

The chain has TRBV20-1 and TRBJ2-3; perhaps TRBD1 as D (5 bases). Germline assignment: CDR1 DFQATT and CDR2 SNEGSKA (reference sequence). CDR3 length: 14 amino acids. Trimming pared 3 bases from V and 7 bases from J, leaving 17 bases between. DNA for the CDR3: TGCAGTGCTAGTTCCAGTGGTCAGGGAAATACGCAGTATTTT. It codes for CSASSSGQGNTQYF.

This rearrangement joins TRBV5-1 to TRBJ1-1, with 9 bases that match TRBD1. V lost 5 bases, J lost 3 bases, and 14 bases stayed unmatched. This CDR3 contains 17 residues. The germline gives CDR1 SGHRS, CDR2 YFSETQ. The CDR3 loop reads CASRRTGTGKGDTEAFF. For the CDR3, the DNA is TGCGCCAGCAGAAGGACCGGGACAGGGAAGGGGGACACTGAAGCTTTCTTT. The whole variable domain, remainder taken from reference TRBV5-1 and TRBJ1-1, is KAGVTQTPRYLIKTRGQQVTLSCSPISGHRSVSWYQQTPGQGLQFLFEYFSETQRNKGNFPGRFSGRQFSNSRSEMNVSTLELGDSALYLCASRRTGTGKGDTEAFFGQGTRLTVV.

This clone was detected a few times. This sequence joins TRBV5-1 and TRBJ1-2; D not certain. V dropped 4 bases and J dropped 8 bases, with 12 bases sitting between them. Germline CDR1 SGHRS, CDR2 YFSETQ. CDR3 length: 12 residues. CDR3 DNA: TGCGCCAGCAGCGAAAGCAAAAAAGGCTACACCTTC. As protein: CASSESKKGYTF.

The chain links TRBV5-1 to TRBJ2-3; 7 nucleotides agree with TRBD1. Per the germline V gene, CDR1 is SGHRS and CDR2 is YFSETQ. V was clipped by 4 bases and J by 0 bases; unmatched bases: 23. The CDR3 extends over 21 amino acids. The CDR3 bases are TGCGCCAGCAGCCAGATAGGGGGACAGCTAAAGAGGGGTTCTAGCACAGATACGCAGTATTTT. Its protein product is CASSQIGGQLKRGSSTDTQYF.

The chain is built from TRBV7-9 and TRBJ1-4; D possibly corresponds to TRBD1 (5 bases). The germline CDR1 and CDR2 sequences are SEHNR and FQNEAQ (reference sequence). The CDR3 runs to 16 residues. Trimming took 0 bases from V and 3 from J, leaving 11 bases between them. The CDR3 region has the DNA TGTGCCAGCAGCTTAGCGGCTGCAGGGCCTAATGAAAAACTGTTTTTT. This translates into CASSLAAAGPNEKLFF.

The J gene is TRBJ1-5, the V gene TRBV2; 8 positions match TRBD1. The V gene end was trimmed by 4 bases and the J gene end by 6 bases; junction bases not matched to a gene: 5. Germline CDR1 reads SNHLY; CDR2 reads FYNNEI. There are 14 residues in the CDR3. The CDR3 sequence is CASSGQGLSQPQHF. CDR3 in DNA: TGTGCCAGCAGTGGACAGGGGCTTAGTCAGCCCCAGCATTTT.

The chain has TRBV5-8 and TRBJ2-3; weak D call: TRBD1 (5 bases). Germline V gene data show CDR1 as SGHTS and CDR2 as YDEGEE. Trimming took 2 bases from V and 10 from J, leaving 11 bases between them. The CDR3 has 12 residues. CDR3 sequence (DNA): TGTGCCAGCAGCTTTCTTAGGGGCGCGCAGTATTTT. It yields the protein CASSFLRGAQYF.

J is TRBJ1-1 and V is TRBV7-9, with a tentative D call TRBD1 (6 bases). Trimming shortened V by 4 bases and J by 6 bases, and 18 bases separated the two germline ends. CDR1 and CDR2 (germline): SEHNR, FQNEAQ (reference sequence). The CDR3 contains 15 residues. CDR3 sequence reads: CASSSGNREGSEAFF. In DNA, the CDR3 is TGTGCCAGCAGCTCTGGGAACAGGGAGGGATCTGAAGCTTTCTTT.

The chain joins TRBV11-2 to TRBJ2-7; 7 bases are a match to TRBD1. With V trimmed by 5 bases and J by 2 bases, 6 bases remained unmatched. Per germline, CDR1 SGHAT and CDR2 FQNNGV. This CDR3 is built from 14 residues. The chain's CDR3 is CASSTSTGPYEQYF. Here the CDR3 DNA reads TGTGCCAGCAGCACCTCGACAGGGCCCTACGAGCAGTACTTC.

This clone was detected only once. The chain couples TRBV6-6 to TRBJ1-1, with TRBD1 as a possible D gene (5 bases). Between the trimmed V and J ends, which lost 6 bases and 4 bases, there was a span of 12 bases. Germline CDR1 reads MNHNY; CDR2 reads SVGAGI (reference sequence). This CDR3 is built from 13 residues. Here the CDR3 DNA reads TGTGCCAGCAGCTCATCGGGGGGCACTGAAGCTTTCTTT. Protein: CASSSSGGTEAFF.

This clone appeared a single time. The V gene is TRBV5-1, the J gene TRBJ2-7; tentative D call: TRBD2 (6 bases). V was pared by 4 bases and J by 3 bases, with 11 bases between. CDR3 length: 13 residues. Germline values: CDR1 SGHRS, CDR2 YFSETQ. The DNA of the CDR3 is TGCGCCAGCAGCCGGGACTTCAACTACGAGCAGTACTTC. It specifies CASSRDFNYEQYF. Supplemented by reference TRBV5-1 and TRBJ2-7, the full variable domain reads KAGVTQTPRYLIKTRGQQVTLSCSPISGHRSVSWYQQTPGQGLQFLFEYFSETQRNKGNFPGRFSGRQFSNSRSEMNVSTLELGDSALYLCASSRDFNYEQYFGPGTRLTVT.

The V and J genes are TRBV10-2 and TRBJ1-2, with D maybe TRBD1 (6 bases). The germline V and J ends were trimmed by 3 bases and 0 bases, with 11 bases remaining between them. Germline V gene lookup returns CDR1 WSHSY and CDR2 SAAADI. This CDR3 is 15 amino acids long. The CDR3 sequence: CASSELTGANYGYTF. The CDR3 nucleotides are TGCGCCAGCAGTGAATTGACAGGAGCTAACTATGGCTACACCTTC.